These 5 T cell receptor beta chains were sequenced from one sample in a study of blood T cell repertoires in COVID-19. Assay used: immunoSEQ multiplex PCR; TCRdb lists only in-frame clones, some missing. Of 85,000 to 120,000 clones listed, 78% are singletons. Sequenced sample: peripheral blood. These receptors were obtained from a man in his 60s with active or convalescent COVID-19.

V gene TRBV10-1 combines with J gene TRBJ2-1; 10 nucleotides match TRBD2. With V trimmed by 0 bases and J by 9 bases, 5 bases remained unmatched. This CDR3 spans 15 amino acids. Germline CDR1 reads WNHNN; CDR2 reads SYGVQD (reference sequence). This chain's CDR3 is CASSESLAGVGEQFF. CDR3 sequence (DNA): TGCGCCAGCAGTGAGTCTCTAGCGGGAGTGGGTGAGCAGTTCTTC.

The V and J genes are TRBV24-1 and TRBJ1-4; 10 bases are shared with TRBD1. The CDR3 runs 15 residues. The V segment lost 4 bases and the J segment 6 bases; nucleotides outside the gene matches: 4. Germline-derived CDR1 and CDR2 are KGHDR and SFDVKD. The CDR3 loop is CATSDPGTGDEKLFF. In DNA, the CDR3 is TGTGCCACCAGTGACCCCGGGACAGGGGATGAAAAACTGTTTTTT.

This chain links TRBV7-9 with TRBJ2-5; TRBD1 agrees at 9 bases. V shed 1 base, J shed 2 bases, and the junction held 2 bases outside the gene matches. Germline V gene sequence: CDR1 SEHNR, CDR2 FQNEAQ (reference sequence). The CDR3 loop spans 15 amino acids. In DNA form, the CDR3 reads TGTGCCAGCAGCTTAGATGGGACAGGGCAAGAGACCCAGTACTTC. Protein: CASSLDGTGQETQYF.

This chain uses TRBV15 with TRBJ1-1; D is ambiguous. V was cut by 0 bases and J by 3 bases, with 5 bases left in between. There are 13 residues in the CDR3. Germline V gives CDR1 LNHNV, CDR2 YYDKDF (reference sequence). Here the CDR3 DNA reads TGTGCCACCAGCAGAGAGGCCCACACTGAAGCTTTCTTT. Amino acid sequence: CATSREAHTEAFF.

This clone was seen only a few times. The chain joins TRBV18 to TRBJ1-5; D is unclear. V was cut by 2 bases and J by 3 bases, with 5 bases left in between. The CDR3 consists of 13 residues. Germline loops: CDR1 KGHSH, CDR2 LQKENI. CDR3 loop: CASSPGPNQPQHF. The CDR3 DNA reads as TGTGCCAGCTCACCAGGCCCCAATCAGCCCCAGCATTTT.